Below are 19 T cell receptor beta chains sequenced from a single sample in a study of OX40 agonist ivuxolimab in advanced cancers. Produced via immunoSEQ multiplex PCR; TCRdb's table is partial and in-frame only. The table shows some 50,000 clones, with 70% to 90% occurring only once. The source material was CD4+ or CD8+ T cells sorted from blood, sampled in a trial of the OX40 agonist ivuxolimab. These receptors came from an adult with an advanced solid tumor such as melanoma, head and neck, liver or kidney cancer.

The chain combines TRBV7-2 with TRBJ2-5; D unresolved. CDR1 and CDR2 (germline): SGHTA, FQGNSA. V lost 2 bases to trimming and J lost 5 bases, with 9 bases between them. CDR3 size: 13 residues. The CDR3 bases are TGTGCCAGCAGCTTATCCAGCGATGAGACCCAGTACTTC. It specifies CASSLSSDETQYF.

The chain employs TRBV5-5 and TRBJ2-3, with 12 nucleotides matching TRBD2. The V and J ends lost 4 bases and 2 bases, in that order; junction bases with no gene match: 5. CDR1 and CDR2 (germline): SGHKS, YYEKEE (reference sequence). This CDR3 contains 16 residues. In DNA form, the CDR3 reads TGTGCCAGCAGCCCCGGACTAGCGGGGCCCACAGATACGCAGTATTTT. Its protein product is CASSPGLAGPTDTQYF.

This chain connects TRBV7-9 to TRBJ1-2; 7 positions agree with TRBD1. There are 15 residues in the CDR3. Trimming cost V 1 base and J 4 bases; bases outside gene matches: 6. CDR1 is SEHNR and CDR2 is FQNEAQ in the germline V gene (reference sequence). The CDR3, as DNA: TGTGCCAGCAGCTTAGTGAGAGGGGGCTCCTATGGCTACACCTTC. It is translated as CASSLVRGGSYGYTF.

The rearrangement uses TRBV7-2 and TRBJ2-3; tentatively, D is TRBD1 (5 bases). The germline V gene encodes CDR1 SGHTA and CDR2 FQGNSA. V lost 5 bases and J lost 5, with 17 bases in between. This CDR3 comprises 15 residues. CDR3 region: CASSPHGARVDTQYF. The CDR3 region has the DNA TGTGCCAGCAGCCCCCATGGGGCCCGGGTAGATACGCAGTATTTT.

CDR3 amino acids: CASSLVSDTQYF. DNA of the CDR3: TGTGCCAGCAGCTTAGTGTCAGATACGCAGTATTTT. This chain joins TRBV7-9 and TRBJ2-3, with D uncertain. Trimming shortened V by 1 base and J by 4 bases, and 3 bases separated the two germline ends. From germline, CDR1 is SEHNR and CDR2 FQNEAQ (reference sequence). This CDR3 has 12 amino acids.

The CDR3: CASSFDSGNTIYF. Written as DNA, the CDR3 is TGTGCCAGCAGCTTTGACTCTGGAAACACCATATATTTT. The chain combines TRBV5-4 with TRBJ1-3; D is uncertain. Germline V gene sequence: CDR1 SGHNT, CDR2 YYREEE (reference sequence). Trimming took off 2 bases at V and 0 bases at J, with 3 bases between the two ends. The length of the CDR3 is 13 residues.

The V gene is TRBV5-1, the J gene TRBJ2-1, with TRBD2 identical over 7 bases. Germline CDR1 is SGHRS and CDR2 is YFSETQ. V gave up 0 bases and J gave up 2 bases; unmatched junction bases: 8. This CDR3 is 17 amino acids long. CDR3 in amino acids: CASSLVTGGFTYNEQFF. The CDR3 nucleotides are TGCGCCAGCAGCTTGGTCACCGGGGGGTTCACCTACAATGAGCAGTTCTTC. Together with reference TRBV5-1 and TRBJ2-1, the CDR3 gives the full variable domain: KAGVTQTPRYLIKTRGQQVTLSCSPISGHRSVSWYQQTPGQGLQFLFEYFSETQRNKGNFPGRFSGRQFSNSRSEMNVSTLELGDSALYLCASSLVTGGFTYNEQFFGPGTRLTVL.

The rearrangement links TRBV29-1 to TRBJ1-6; D is uncertain. V was shortened by 4 bases and J by 5 bases, with 6 bases between the two germline ends. Germline lookup yields CDR1 SQVTM and CDR2 ANQGSEA. The CDR3 contains 12 residues. The CDR3 reads CSVGQDNSPLHF. The DNA of the CDR3 is TGCAGCGTTGGACAAGATAATTCACCCCTCCACTTT.

The V gene is TRBV7-6, the J gene TRBJ2-3, with 7 bases matching TRBD2. The CDR3 spans 17 residues. Germline-derived CDR1 and CDR2 are SGHVS and FNYEAQ. Losses at the gene ends were 4 bases for V and 2 bases for J; bases not matched to a gene: 12. CDR3 DNA: TGTGCCAGCAGCTCCCTGGCTAGCGGTGTATCCACAGATACGCAGTATTTT. Translated: CASSSLASGVSTDTQYF.

Worth noting for this clone: A junction end diverges from the germline sequence, so it may reflect a read error. The rearrangement uses TRBV6-5 and TRBJ1-4, with D unresolved. CDR3 length: 9 amino acids. Per germline, CDR1 MNHEY and CDR2 SVGAGI. CDR3 nucleotide sequence: TGTGCCAGCATCAAAATTCGGATTTTT. Residues: CASIKIRIF.

This chain connects TRBV27 to TRBJ2-5, with 8 bases fitting TRBD1. Germline V gene lookup returns CDR1 MNHEY and CDR2 SMNVEV (reference sequence). V lost 8 bases to trimming and J lost 3 bases; unmatched junction nucleotides: 8. The CDR3 sequence is 14 residues long. The CDR3 sequence is CASGPDRVKETQYF. The CDR3 region has the DNA TGTGCCAGCGGCCCGGACAGGGTGAAAGAGACCCAGTACTTC.

The chain joins TRBV2 to TRBJ1-1; D ambiguous. From germline, CDR1 is SNHLY and CDR2 FYNNEI. CDR3 length: 14 amino acids. Trimming left V 9 bases short and J 3 bases short, with 17 bases between. The CDR3 sequence: CASSVLRSDTEAFF. The CDR3 coding sequence is TGTGCCAGTTCTGTCCTTCGATCCGACACTGAAGCTTTCTTT.

The chain carries TRBV5-1 and TRBJ2-7, with 10 bases lining up with TRBD2. Looked up from germline, CDR1 is SGHRS and CDR2 is YFSETQ. This CDR3 spans 16 amino acids. V dropped 4 bases and J dropped 6; count of bases not matched to a gene: 13. The chain's CDR3 is CASSTPGGAGGREQYF. Written as DNA, the CDR3 is TGCGCCAGCAGCACCCCGGGGGGAGCGGGGGGGCGCGAGCAGTACTTC.

The chain couples TRBV28 to TRBJ1-2; a possible D gene is TRBD1 (6 bases). Germline CDR1 MDHEN, CDR2 SYDVKM. The CDR3 length is 14 residues. V shed 5 bases and J shed 3 bases, with 13 bases lying between them. CDR3 in DNA: TGTGCCAGCAGTATCTTACAGGGATACTATGGCTACACCTTC. This encodes CASSILQGYYGYTF.

The V and J genes are TRBV6-6 and TRBJ2-7; TRBD1 agrees at 8 bases. V was clipped by 2 bases and J by 2 bases; unmatched bases: 2. Germline V gene data show CDR1 as MNHNY and CDR2 as SVGAGI (reference sequence). CDR3 length equals 14 residues. The CDR3 reads CASSYGQGPYEQYF. The DNA of the CDR3 is TGTGCCAGCAGTTACGGACAGGGTCCCTACGAGCAGTACTTC.

The chain carries TRBV5-1 and TRBJ1-1; 8 bases match TRBD1. The V segment lost 4 bases and the J segment 1 base; nucleotides outside the gene matches: 6. This CDR3 spans 15 amino acids. Per germline, CDR1 SGHRS and CDR2 YFSETQ. In nucleotides, the CDR3 is TGCGCCAGCAGCACGACAGGGGTTGAGAACACTGAAGCTTTCTTT. It specifies CASSTTGVENTEAFF.

The chain uses TRBV5-1 and TRBJ2-7; a possible D gene is TRBD1 (7 bases). The V gene's germline CDR1 is SGHRS and CDR2 YFSETQ. The CDR3 is made up of 13 amino acids. V was shortened by 4 bases and J by 6 bases, with 14 bases between the two germline ends. The CDR3 region is CASSRRQGGEQYF. The CDR3 region has the DNA TGCGCCAGCAGCCGCAGACAGGGAGGCGAGCAGTACTTC. Drawing the rest from reference TRBV5-1 and TRBJ2-7, the complete variable domain is KAGVTQTPRYLIKTRGQQVTLSCSPISGHRSVSWYQQTPGQGLQFLFEYFSETQRNKGNFPGRFSGRQFSNSRSEMNVSTLELGDSALYLCASSRRQGGEQYFGPGTRLTVT.

In its sample, this clone was seen once. The rearrangement joins TRBV28 to TRBJ2-7; a possible D gene is TRBD1 (5 bases). Trimming stripped 4 bases from V and 6 bases from J, with 13 bases between. The CDR3 spans 13 residues. Germline V lookup: CDR1 MDHEN, CDR2 SYDVKM. DNA of the CDR3: TGTGCCAGCAGTTCAGGGTTTTTAGGCGAGCAGTACTTC. Translation: CASSSGFLGEQYF.

This chain uses TRBV7-2 with TRBJ1-1; a possible D gene is TRBD1 (5 bases). The CDR3 loop spans 14 amino acids. Between the trimmed V and J ends, which lost 2 bases and 5 bases, there was a span of 12 bases. Germline V lookup: CDR1 SGHTA, CDR2 FQGNSA. The CDR3 sequence is CASSLWASGTEAFF. CDR3 coding DNA: TGTGCCAGCAGCTTATGGGCCTCAGGGACTGAAGCTTTCTTT.